This T cell receptor (beta chain) was sequenced during a study of blood T cell repertoires in COVID-19. Study-wide context: PBMCs, B-cell-depleted T cells, or T cells were the source of the cDNA or gDNA that made up the material.

TCRdb's copy holds only in-frame clones and misses some; the assay was immunoSEQ multiplex PCR. Here the sample spans over 250,000 clones, approximately 84% being singletons. The CDR3 runs 13 residues. The V end was cut by 8 bases, the J end by 0 bases, with 8 bases between. Seattle participants joined during active infection and were tracked over time. The sample taken for sequencing was peripheral blood. The chain combines TRBV12-3 or TRBV12-4 with TRBJ1-3; D call uncertain. The clonotype was recovered from a human donor with COVID-19, enrolled during active disease. The donor label of this sample is uncertain. This CDR3 is CASARNSGNTIYF. The DNA for the CDR3 is TGTGCCAGCGCGAGGAACTCTGGAAACACCATATATTTT.